This T cell receptor beta chain was found in a study of early T cells in non-severe SARS-CoV-2 infection. Study-wide background: The input, bulk RNA from unsorted whole blood, was sequenced, and chains were unpaired.

Per germline, CDR1 SGHAT and CDR2 FQNNGV. CDR3 size: 14 residues. With 4 bases removed from V and 7 bases from J, the gap between germline ends came to 16 bases. Researchers tagged individual cDNA molecules with unique molecular identifiers. TCRdb recomputed calls from the 5' RACE reads with MiXCR, one row per CDR3 protein. The sample carries tens of thousands of distinct CDR3 sequences, more than 9% recorded once. There are many counts of this clonotype. The sample was whole blood. The rearrangement links TRBV11-2 to TRBJ2-5; maybe TRBD2 (6 bases). This TCR came from an adult who was a healthcare worker with PCR-confirmed SARS-CoV-2 infection or an uninfected control (not recorded which). The CDR3 spells CASSSQTRSVTQYF. CDR3 DNA: TGTGCCAGCAGCTCCCAGACTAGATCTGTGACCCAGTACTTC.